This TCR beta chain was captured in a study of blood T cells in healthy people across ages. With respect to this clonotype: One junction end disagrees with the germline gene, perhaps due to a read error.

The length of the CDR3 is 15 residues. Germline CDR1 reads SGHTA; CDR2 reads FQGTGA. PCR was performed a second time for about 7 to 12 cycles using a sample-barcoded 5' primer and a J-beta primer mix. Using its own MiXCR run on the 5' RACE reads, TCRdb lists one record per CDR3 protein. The sample holds 630,000 or so distinct CDR3 sequences; 32% are singletons and the top ten take 15%. This clonotype was sampled from a woman at least 80 years old in good health. The V call is TRBV7-3, the J call TRBJ2-7; 8 bases fit TRBD1. Sequencing was performed on blood. The CDR3 sequence is CACSFPGQASDEQYF. The CDR3 region has the DNA TGTGCCTGCAGCTTCCCGGGACAGGCCTCCGATGAGCAGTACTTC.